The 15 T cell receptor beta chains listed next were all sequenced from one sample in a study of T cells in Graves' hyperthyroidism and ophthalmopathy. Regions amplified from RNA transcripts were the TCR beta CDR3 regions. HTBI primers were employed in a first-round RT-PCR of the TCR CDR3. From the multiplex PCR reads, TCRdb called clonotypes with MiXCR, one entry per CDR3 protein. The repertoire holds hundreds of thousands of distinct CDR3 sequences, approximately 14% seen once, with 9.5% to 13% in the top ten. Sequencing was done on a sample of blood. The receptors here all came from a woman aged 18-30 years with Graves' hyperthyroidism.

The rearrangement uses TRBV4-3 and TRBJ2-1, with D possibly being TRBD2 (5 bases). Trimming removed 1 base from V and 3 bases from J, with 13 bases in between. Germline V gives CDR1 LGHNA, CDR2 YSLEER. The CDR3 has 16 amino acids. The CDR3 is CASSQGGGGGYNEQFF. CDR3 DNA: TGCGCCAGCAGCCAAGGAGGAGGTGGAGGCTACAATGAGCAGTTCTTC.

This clonotype was counted only a few times. The CDR3 DNA sequence: TGTGCCAGCAGCCAAGATGCGGGGTCGGTCTACAATGAGCAGTTCTTC. It specifies CASSQDAGSVYNEQFF. The chain joins TRBV14 to TRBJ2-1, with D possibly being TRBD2 (6 bases). Germline CDR1 is SGHDN and CDR2 is FVKESK. There are 16 residues in the CDR3. V lost 0 bases to trimming and J lost 3 bases, with 12 bases between them.

This clonotype was recorded at least ten times. This chain connects TRBV28 to TRBJ2-2; 9 bases fit TRBD2. Germline values: CDR1 MDHEN, CDR2 SYDVKM. V gave up 3 bases and J gave up 8 bases; unmatched junction bases: 10. The CDR3 runs to 16 residues. CDR3 in DNA: TGTGCCAGCAGTTTGCGCGGGGCTAGCGGGACGGGGGAGCTGTTTTTT. This translates into CASSLRGASGTGELFF.

The chain is built from TRBV20-1 and TRBJ1-1, with a tentative D call TRBD1 (6 bases). The CDR3 covers 14 residues. The germline V gene encodes CDR1 DFQATT and CDR2 SNEGSKA (reference sequence). In DNA form, the CDR3 reads TGCAATTCTAAGAGGGGGTGGAGGAACACTGAAGCTTTCTTT. The encoded protein is CNSKRGWRNTEAFF.

This clonotype was seen many times. The rearrangement links TRBV10-2 to TRBJ2-1; D unclear. This CDR3 comprises 12 residues. Germline CDR1 is WSHSY and CDR2 is SAAADI. V dropped 3 bases and J dropped 10 bases, with 10 bases sitting between them. The CDR3 DNA is TGCGCCAGCAGTGATAGGGCCTTGGAGCAGTTCTTC. Translating gives CASSDRALEQFF.

This clonotype was observed a handful of times. The chain joins TRBV7-9 to TRBJ2-7, with a tentative D call TRBD2 (6 bases). V was trimmed by 6 bases and J by 5 bases, leaving 17 bases between them. Germline lookup yields CDR1 SEHNR and CDR2 FQNEAQ (reference sequence). The CDR3 spans 14 residues. Here the CDR3 DNA reads TGTGCCAGCAGTCATCCCAACGGCGGGAACGAGCAGTACTTC. As protein: CASSHPNGGNEQYF.

V and J are TRBV7-2 and TRBJ2-7; 8 nucleotides match TRBD1. The V and J ends lost 1 base and 1 base, in that order; junction bases with no gene match: 6. The CDR3 spans 16 residues. Germline-derived CDR1 and CDR2 are SGHTA and FQGNSA. This CDR3 is CASSLEVGTGSYEQYF. CDR3 nucleotide sequence: TGTGCCAGCAGCTTAGAGGTTGGGACAGGATCCTACGAGCAGTACTTC.

In this sample, this clonotype turned up many times. The chain has TRBV2 and TRBJ2-2; 14 bases line up with TRBD2. The CDR3 consists of 17 residues. V lost 3 bases to trimming and J lost 7 bases; unmatched junction nucleotides: 7. Germline V gene sequence: CDR1 SNHLY, CDR2 FYNNEI. The CDR3 DNA reads as TGTGCCAGCAGTGACGAGGGACTAGCGGGAGCAATCGGGGAGCTGTTTTTT. Translating it yields CASSDEGLAGAIGELFF.

This clonotype came up a few times. The chain links TRBV11-2 to TRBJ1-1, with TRBD1 matching 8 bases. J lost 0 bases, V lost 1 base, and 4 bases had no gene match. The CDR3 extends over 16 amino acids. Germline CDR1 SGHAT, CDR2 FQNNGV. The CDR3 reads CASSLGQGSMNTEAFF. The CDR3 bases are TGTGCCAGCAGCTTAGGACAGGGGTCCATGAACACTGAAGCTTTCTTT.

In its sample, this clonotype was seen many times. The junction shows a germline mismatch at one end, possibly a read error. The V call is TRBV4-1, the J call TRBJ1-1, with D unclear. The CDR3 spans 15 residues. Germline CDR1 is MGHRA and CDR2 is YSYEKL. The CDR3 loop reads CASSHSPVANTETFF. CDR3 nucleotide sequence: TGCGCCAGCAGCCACTCACCGGTCGCGAACACTGAAACTTTCTTT.

This clonotype was observed many times. The chain recombines TRBV30 with TRBJ1-1, with 8 bases identical to TRBD1. Unmatched junction bases numbered 18, after V lost 3 bases and J lost 6 bases. Germline lookup yields CDR1 GTSNPN and CDR2 SVGIG (reference sequence). This CDR3 is built from 17 residues. CDR3 in amino acids: CAWRVSYRGGRSPEAFF. CDR3 DNA: TGTGCCTGGAGGGTTAGTTACAGGGGGGGTAGAAGCCCTGAAGCTTTCTTT.

This clonotype was counted between two and nine times. CDR3 sequence: CASSLRTGDEQFF. CDR3 nucleotide sequence: TGTGCCAGCAGTTTACGTACAGGCGATGAGCAGTTCTTC. The rearrangement links TRBV28 to TRBJ2-1; TRBD1 is a possible D gene (5 bases). Germline CDR1 MDHEN, CDR2 SYDVKM. The V end was cut by 2 bases, the J end by 8 bases, with 10 bases between. The CDR3 consists of 13 residues.

This clonotype was observed many times. The chain recombines TRBV3-1 with TRBJ1-5; 10 bases are shared with TRBD1. CDR1 is LGHDT and CDR2 is YNNKEL in the germline V gene (reference sequence). V was pared by 4 bases and J by 5 bases, with 5 bases of the junction left unmatched. The CDR3 length is 15 residues. The CDR3 DNA follows: TGTGCCAGCAGCCCGGAAGGACAGGGGGATCAGCCCCAGCATTTT. It is translated as CASSPEGQGDQPQHF.

This clonotype was counted between two and nine times. This chain connects TRBV10-3 to TRBJ2-3; D is unresolved. V lost 0 bases and J 2 bases, leaving 9 bases between the germline ends. Looked up from germline, CDR1 is ENHRY and CDR2 is SYGVKD. The CDR3 has 15 residues. CDR3 nucleotide sequence: TGTGCCATCAGTGAGTCCTCACCGTCCACAGATACGCAGTATTTT. Encoded protein: CAISESSPSTDTQYF.

This clonotype was recorded at least ten times. The rearrangement joins TRBV6-1 to TRBJ2-5; tentatively, D is TRBD2 (6 bases). The CDR3 has 15 amino acids. Trimming pared 6 bases from V and 5 bases from J, leaving 19 bases between. Germline CDR1 and CDR2: MNHNS and SASEGT. CDR3 sequence: CASSPGTPSGETQYF. The CDR3 bases are TGTGCCAGCAGCCCTGGGACTCCGTCCGGGGAGACCCAGTACTTC.